The present T cell receptor beta chain was sequenced within a study of cytomegalovirus exposure and HLA in healthy donors. 13 Jbeta primers and 60 Vbeta primers were used for the PCR. The repertoire was sequenced with immunoSEQ multiplex PCR; TCRdb's copy has only in-frame clones and lacks some. The table lists 90,000 to 120,000 clones, approximately 79% of them singletons, with approximately 2.8% in the top ten. Study results and limitations: On later analysis, the bulk of CMV-associated TCR beta chains appeared to be HLA-restricted. A later analysis found TCR association rates differed by HLA locus, highest for DRB1 and lowest for HLA-C.

Unmatched junction bases numbered 4, after V lost 1 base and J lost 8 bases. Looked up from germline, CDR1 is MDHEN and CDR2 is SYDVKM. There are 14 residues in the CDR3. With respect to this clone: Its antigen is not known.

Donors consisted of healthy bone marrow donors. This chain uses TRBV28 with TRBJ1-5; TRBD1 aligns across 8 bases. The sample taken for sequencing was PBMCs. This receptor was obtained from a woman between 35 and 50 years old in good health and CMV-seronegative. The CDR3 spells CASSLSAGGKPQHF. CDR3 sequence (DNA): TGTGCCAGCAGTTTATCGGCAGGGGGCAAGCCCCAGCATTTT.